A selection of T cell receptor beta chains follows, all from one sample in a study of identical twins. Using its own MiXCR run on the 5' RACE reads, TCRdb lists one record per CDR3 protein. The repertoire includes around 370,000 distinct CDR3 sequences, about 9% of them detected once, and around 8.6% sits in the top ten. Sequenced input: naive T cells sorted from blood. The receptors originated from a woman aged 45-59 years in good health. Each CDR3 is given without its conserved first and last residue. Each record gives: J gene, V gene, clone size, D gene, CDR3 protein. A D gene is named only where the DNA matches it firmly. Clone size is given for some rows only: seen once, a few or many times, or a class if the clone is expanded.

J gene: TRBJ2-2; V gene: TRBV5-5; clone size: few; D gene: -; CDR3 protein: ASSLGQSLRGELF
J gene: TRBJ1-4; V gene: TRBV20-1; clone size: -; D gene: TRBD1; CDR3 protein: SARDRQGGEKLF
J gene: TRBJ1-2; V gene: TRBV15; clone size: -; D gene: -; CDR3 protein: ATSSSRVNYGYT
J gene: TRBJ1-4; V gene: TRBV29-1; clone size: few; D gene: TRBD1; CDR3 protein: SAGGEKLF
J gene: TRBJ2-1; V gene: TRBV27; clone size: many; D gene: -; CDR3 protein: ASSSALKSSYNEQF
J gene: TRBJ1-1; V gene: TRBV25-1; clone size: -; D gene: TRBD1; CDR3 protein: ASSESGRGLAEAF
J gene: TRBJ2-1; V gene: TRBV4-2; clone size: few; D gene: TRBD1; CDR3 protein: ASSRATDRVYNEQF
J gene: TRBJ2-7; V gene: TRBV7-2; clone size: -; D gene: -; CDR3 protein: ASSSGRELGEQY
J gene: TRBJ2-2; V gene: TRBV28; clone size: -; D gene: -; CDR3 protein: ASSFFGTGQHTGELF
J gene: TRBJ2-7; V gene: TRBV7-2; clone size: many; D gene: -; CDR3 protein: ASSPSRGEQY